Below are 16 T cell receptor beta chains sequenced from a single sample in a study of CD8+ T cells in alopecia areata. As the sequencing template, cDNA was produced by extracting RNA and reverse transcribing it. Clones were sequenced by immunoSEQ multiplex PCR, and TCRdb holds only the in-frame ones, with some missing. Counted here are 250,000 to 350,000 clones, 60% occurring once; the ten biggest clones make up around 0.92%. The treatment is: oral pan-JAK inhibitor, 5-10 mg twice daily. Sequencing used CD4+ T cells sorted from blood, obtained at roughly week 53, from a patient treated with tofacitinib. These TCRs come from a human donor with alopecia areata.

This clone was seen a few times. The V call is TRBV25-1, the J call TRBJ2-5, with 10 bases that match TRBD2. V shed 7 bases and J 5 bases; nucleotides not matched to a gene: 7. CDR3 size: 14 residues. CDR1 and CDR2 from the germline V gene are MGHDK and SYGVNS. CDR3 loop: CASTLAGRTETQYF. CDR3 coding DNA: TGTGCCAGCACACTAGCGGGGCGAACGGAGACCCAGTACTTC.

The rearrangement uses TRBV10-2 and TRBJ1-2; the D is unclear. CDR1 is WSHSY, CDR2 SAAADI, per germline. The CDR3 length is 12 residues. V was clipped by 2 bases and J by 4 bases, with 5 bases between them. CDR3 DNA: TGCGCCAGCAGTGAGACTAGCTATGGCTACACCTTC. This encodes CASSETSYGYTF.

With regard to this clone: The junction and the germline gene differ at one end; a read error may be behind it. The chain links TRBV7-7 to TRBJ2-5; 7 bases line up with TRBD2. The germline V gene encodes CDR1 SSHAT and CDR2 FNYEAQ (reference sequence). The CDR3 has 15 residues. For the CDR3, the DNA is TGTGCTAGCAGCGCAAGGGCGGGGGACCAAGAGACCCAGTACTTC. The encoded protein is CASSARAGDQETQYF.

The V call is TRBV7-2, the J call TRBJ1-1, with D maybe TRBD1 (5 bases). The CDR3 extends over 14 amino acids. Germline V gene lookup returns CDR1 SGHTA and CDR2 FQGNSA. V was pared by 5 bases and J by 0 bases, with 10 bases between. CDR3 sequence (DNA): TGTGCCAGCAGCGCTGACAGATTGAACACTGAAGCTTTCTTT. Translating gives CASSADRLNTEAFF.

This clone was counted between two and nine times. The chain recombines TRBV9 with TRBJ1-3; the D is unclear. The CDR3 length is 14 residues. Germline values: CDR1 SGDLS, CDR2 YYNGEE. Between the trimmed V and J ends, which lost 3 bases and 0 bases, there was a span of 7 bases. The CDR3 sequence: CASSGGLSGNTIYF. The CDR3 nucleotides are TGTGCCAGCAGCGGTGGACTCTCTGGAAACACCATATATTTT. Full variable domain (rest looked up from reference TRBV9 and TRBJ1-3): DSGVTQTPKHLITATGQRVTLRCSPRSGDLSVYWYQQSLDQGLQFLIQYYNGEERAKGNILERFSAQQFPDLHSELNLSSLELGDSALYFCASSGGLSGNTIYFGEGSWLTVV.

The rearrangement uses TRBV6-6 and TRBJ1-5; no clear D. Between the trimmed V and J ends, which lost 4 bases and 0 bases, there was a span of 13 bases. The CDR3 is 16 amino acids. From germline, CDR1 is MNHNY and CDR2 SVGAGI (reference sequence). The CDR3 coding sequence is TGTGCCAGCAGTTCCCCCCACACAGCTAGCAATCAGCCCCAGCATTTT. As protein: CASSSPHTASNQPQHF.

V gene TRBV30 combines with J gene TRBJ2-1; D might be TRBD2 (6 bases). CDR3 length: 15 amino acids. From germline, CDR1 is GTSNPN and CDR2 SVGIG (reference sequence). The V gene lost 4 bases and the J gene lost 2 bases, with 15 bases spanning the gap. The chain's CDR3 is CAWTRRGSPYNEQFF. As DNA, the CDR3 is TGTGCCTGGACCCGTCGGGGGTCCCCCTACAATGAGCAGTTCTTC.

V usage is TRBV19 and J usage is TRBJ1-1; 7 bases map to TRBD1. The germline V gene has CDR1 LNHDA and CDR2 SQIVND (reference sequence). After removal of 3 bases from V and 5 bases from J, the junction contained 9 bases not matched to a gene. The CDR3 has 15 amino acids. CDR3 sequence (DNA): TGTGCCAGTAGTATTCCCACGACAGGGAGGACTGAAGCTTTCTTT. Translating gives CASSIPTTGRTEAFF. Looking up the rest from reference TRBV19 and TRBJ1-1 gives the full variable domain: DGGITQSPKYLFRKEGQNVTLSCEQNLNHDAMYWYRQDPGQGLRLIYYSQIVNDFQKGDIAEGYSVSREKKESFPLTVTSAQKNPTAFYLCASSIPTTGRTEAFFGQGTRLTVV.

DNA for the CDR3: TGTGCCAGCAGCACCCTACATGGGGCCAAAAACATTCAGTACTTC. This sequence encodes CASSTLHGAKNIQYF. J is TRBJ2-4 and V is TRBV7-9; no clear D. The V gene's germline CDR1 is SEHNR and CDR2 FQNEAQ (reference sequence). This CDR3 has 15 amino acids. V was clipped by 5 bases and J by 1 base, with 12 bases between them. The whole variable domain, remainder taken from reference TRBV7-9 and TRBJ2-4, is DTGVSQNPRHKITKRGQNVTFRCDPISEHNRLYWYRQTLGQGPEFLTYFQNEAQLEKSRLLSDRFSAERPKGSFSTLEIQRTEQGDSAMYLCASSTLHGAKNIQYFGAGTRLSVL.

This rearrangement joins TRBV7-9 to TRBJ1-1; a possible D gene is TRBD1 (5 bases). Trimming stripped 5 bases from V and 3 bases from J, with 19 bases between. CDR3 length: 16 amino acids. The V gene's germline CDR1 is SEHNR and CDR2 FQNEAQ (reference sequence). This CDR3 reads CASSPPGGVGDTEAFF. In DNA, the CDR3 is TGTGCCAGCAGCCCACCTGGGGGAGTTGGGGACACTGAAGCTTTCTTT.

This clone was found a few times. Here the CDR3 DNA reads TGCAGCGTCCGCCAGAGGGGTTGGGGGCCTGGGAGCACTGAAGCTTTCTTT. The encoded protein is CSVRQRGWGPGSTEAFF. The gene calls are TRBV29-1 and TRBJ1-1; TRBD1 might be the D (6 bases). The CDR3 is 17 residues long. From germline, CDR1 is SQVTM and CDR2 ANQGSEA. The ends were cut back, 6 bases at V and 4 bases at J, with 27 bases in the middle.

The chain joins TRBV30 to TRBJ2-1, with unresolved D. The CDR3 has 14 residues. The V end lost 5 bases, the J end lost 1 base, and 12 bases lay between the germline ends. Germline V lookup: CDR1 GTSNPN, CDR2 SVGIG (reference sequence). The DNA for the CDR3 is TGTGCCTGGTCAAGTGGGGATTCCTACAATGAGCAGTTCTTC. Translating it yields CAWSSGDSYNEQFF.

This chain joins TRBV27 and TRBJ2-1; D is possibly TRBD1 (6 bases). Germline assignment: CDR1 MNHEY and CDR2 SMNVEV (reference sequence). The CDR3 extends over 13 amino acids. V gave up 7 bases and J gave up 9 bases, with 16 bases separating them. The CDR3 DNA is TGTGCCAGCAACCCACAGGGTGGAGGTGAGCAGTTCTTC. Translated: CASNPQGGGEQFF.

The sample holds a few counts of this clone. The chain recombines TRBV5-6 with TRBJ1-1, with D unresolved. Germline CDR1 SGHDT, CDR2 YYEEEE. CDR3 size: 12 residues. V lost 0 bases and J 10 bases, leaving 10 bases between the germline ends. CDR3 in DNA: TGTGCCAGCAGCTTGGCCGCAGGCAGAGCTTTCTTT. Translating gives CASSLAAGRAFF.

This clone was counted a few times. This rearrangement joins TRBV11-1 to TRBJ2-6; D not resolved. V lost 5 bases and J lost 2, with 10 bases in between. Germline lookup yields CDR1 SGHAT and CDR2 FQDESV (reference sequence). This CDR3 is 15 amino acids long. CDR3 amino acids: CASSKVPAGANVLTF. Written as DNA, the CDR3 is TGTGCCAGCAGCAAAGTCCCGGCTGGGGCCAACGTCCTGACTTTC.

This clone has just a few counts. The chain recombines TRBV6-5 with TRBJ1-2, with TRBD1 as a possible D gene (6 bases). V lost 5 bases, J lost 4 bases, and 14 bases lay in between. Germline values: CDR1 MNHEY, CDR2 SVGAGI. The CDR3 length is 14 residues. The CDR3 sequence: CASSQYRVGYGYTF. The CDR3, as DNA: TGTGCCAGCAGTCAGTACAGGGTCGGCTATGGCTACACCTTC.